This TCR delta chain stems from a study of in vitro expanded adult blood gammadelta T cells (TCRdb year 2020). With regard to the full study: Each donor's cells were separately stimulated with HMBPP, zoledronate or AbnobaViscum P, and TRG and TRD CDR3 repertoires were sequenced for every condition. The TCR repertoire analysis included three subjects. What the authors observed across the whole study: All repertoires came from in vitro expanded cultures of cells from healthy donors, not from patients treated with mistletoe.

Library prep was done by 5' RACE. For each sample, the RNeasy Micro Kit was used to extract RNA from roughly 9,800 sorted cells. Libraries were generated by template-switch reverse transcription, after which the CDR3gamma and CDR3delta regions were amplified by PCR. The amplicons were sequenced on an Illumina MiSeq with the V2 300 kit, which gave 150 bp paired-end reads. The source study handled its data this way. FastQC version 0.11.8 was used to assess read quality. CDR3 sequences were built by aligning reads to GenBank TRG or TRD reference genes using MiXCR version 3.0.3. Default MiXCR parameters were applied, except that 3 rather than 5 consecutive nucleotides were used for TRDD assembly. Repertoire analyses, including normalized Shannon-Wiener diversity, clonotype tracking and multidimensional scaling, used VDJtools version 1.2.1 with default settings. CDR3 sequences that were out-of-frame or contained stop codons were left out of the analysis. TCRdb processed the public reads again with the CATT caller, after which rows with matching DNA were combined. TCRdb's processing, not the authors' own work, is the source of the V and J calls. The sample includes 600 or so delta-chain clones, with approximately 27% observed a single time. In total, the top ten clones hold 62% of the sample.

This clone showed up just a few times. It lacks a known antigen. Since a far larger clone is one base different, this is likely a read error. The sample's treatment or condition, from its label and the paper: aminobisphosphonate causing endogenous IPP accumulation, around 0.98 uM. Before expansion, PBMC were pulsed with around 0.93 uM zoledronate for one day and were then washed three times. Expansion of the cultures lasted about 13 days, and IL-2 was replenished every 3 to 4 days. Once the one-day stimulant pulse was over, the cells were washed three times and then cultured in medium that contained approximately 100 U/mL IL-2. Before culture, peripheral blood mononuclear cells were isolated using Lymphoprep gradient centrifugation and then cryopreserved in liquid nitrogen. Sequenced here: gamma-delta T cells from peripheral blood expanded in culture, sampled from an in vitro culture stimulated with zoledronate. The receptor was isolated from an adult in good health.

The CDR3 reads CACDAVRGIGKYTDKLIF. The nucleotide sequence reads as follows: TGTGCCTGTGACGCCGTAAGGGGGATAGGAAAGTACACCGATAAACTCATCTTT. The chain is encoded by TRDV2 joined to TRDJ1; 8 central bases correspond to TRDD3. V lost 3 bases and J lost 0 bases, and the count of bases not matched to a germline gene is 14. Reading from cysteine to phenylalanine, the CDR3 counts 18 amino acids. Of the read, only the CDR3 DNA is kept; its 54 bases are in frame from base 1. Looking up the germline V gene yields CDR1 GEAIGNYY and CDR2 EKD.